The rows below give T cell receptor beta chains drawn from one sample of a study of tumor-infiltrating lymphocytes in primary liver carcinoma. A single record per CDR3 protein comes from TCRdb applying MiXCR to the multiplex PCR reads. This table has 100,000 to 150,000 distinct CDR3 sequences, around 64% appearing once. Sequencing was done on a sample of liver tumor tissue from sampling region 3. These receptors were collected from a woman aged 55-69 years with primary liver carcinoma and hepatitis B virus infection. Both conserved end residues are part of each CDR3. D genes are given only for firm matches. Expanded clones are given a class, and other clones once, few, many or no size at all.

v_call	cdr3_length	d_call	clone_size	j_call	cdr3_aa	cdr3_nt
TRBV7-8	14	NA	NA	TRBJ2-3	CASSLPNRTDTRYF	TGTGCCAGCAGCTTACCAAACAGGACAGATACGCGGTATTTT
TRBV5-8	12	TRBD1	many	TRBJ2-1	CASSRTGTIQFF	TGTGCCAGCAGCAGGACAGGTACAATCCAGTTCTTC
TRBV11-2	15	TRBD1	NA	TRBJ1-1	CASSLRILQGTEAFF	TGTGCCAGCAGCTTACGGATCTTACAGGGGACTGAAGCTTTCTTT
TRBV7-3	14	NA	few	TRBJ1-1	CASSSLGGGTEAFF	TGTGCCAGCAGCTCGTTAGGGGGGGGCACTGAAGCTTTCTTT
TRBV29-1	13	NA	once	TRBJ2-3	CSVRLRGTETQYF	TGCAGCGTTCGCCTTAGGGGCACAGAAACGCAGTATTTT
TRBV10-1	16	TRBD1	NA	TRBJ2-1	CASSPYRDSSCNEQFF	TGCGCCAGCAGTCCCTACCGGGACAGCTCCTGCAATGAGCAGTTCTTC
TRBV11-3	18	NA	NA	TRBJ2-1	CASSLGQDWRADYNEQFF	TGTGCCAGCAGCTTAGGTCAAGACTGGAGGGCCGACTACAATGAGCAGTTCTTC
TRBV7-9	18	TRBD2	NA	TRBJ2-1	CASSPNPLAGGHRNEQFF	TGTGCCAGCAGCCCCAACCCTTTAGCGGGAGGGCATCGGAATGAGCAGTTCTTC
TRBV18	14	NA	NA	TRBJ1-2	CASSPPSVPYGYTF	TGTGCCAGCTCACCACCTTCTGTGCCCTATGGCTACACCTTC
TRBV6-4	15	NA	NA	TRBJ2-1	CASSDGAEKYNEQFF	TGTGCCAGCAGTGACGGGGCGGAGAAATACAATGAGCAGTTCTTC
TRBV7-2	14	TRBD1	NA	TRBJ1-2	CASSLTGGVEGYTF	TGTGCCAGCAGCTTAACAGGGGGCGTGGAGGGCTACACCTTC
TRBV29-1	17	TRBD1	NA	TRBJ1-3	CSVGDHSSQGAGDTIYF	TGCAGCGTTGGGGACCATTCGAGTCAGGGGGCTGGAGACACCATATATTTT
TRBV29-1	15	NA	many	TRBJ2-5	CSVPPDRGGQETQYF	TGCAGCGTTCCCCCTGACAGGGGAGGGCAAGAGACCCAGTACTTC
TRBV5-1	18	TRBD1	NA	TRBJ2-3	CASSLGDRTQPSTDTQYF	TGCGCCAGCAGCTTGGGGGACAGGACACAACCTAGCACAGATACGCAGTATTTT
TRBV6-1	16	NA	NA	TRBJ2-2	CGSSVEGLARGGELFF	TGTGGCAGCAGTGTCGAGGGTCTAGCAAGGGGCGGGGAGCTGTTTTTT
TRBV28	15	TRBD1	few	TRBJ1-6	CASSPVRGQRSPLHF	TGTGCCAGCAGTCCCGTTAGGGGGCAGCGGTCACCCCTCCACTTT
TRBV14	14	NA	many	TRBJ1-1	CASSQDGRVFRAFF	TGTGCCAGCAGCCAAGATGGGAGGGTTTTTCGAGCTTTCTTT
TRBV6-6	14	TRBD2	NA	TRBJ2-5	CASTRTSGGETPYF	TGTGCCAGCACTAGGACTAGCGGGGGAGAGACCCCGTACTTC
TRBV11-3	14	TRBD2	NA	TRBJ2-1	CASDLGGSTNEQFF	TGCGCCAGCGACTTAGGCGGGAGCACTAATGAGCAGTTCTTC
TRBV20-1	11	NA	NA	TRBJ2-4	CSAPALNIQYF	TGCAGTGCCCCGGCCTTAAACATTCAGTACTTC
TRBV5-1	13	NA	NA	TRBJ2-1	CASTGMVPNERFF	TGCGCCAGCACGGGAATGGTGCCTAATGAGCGGTTCTTC
TRBV11-2	14	NA	NA	TRBJ2-2	CASSLEQASGELFF	TGTGCCAGCAGCTTAGAACAGGCGTCCGGGGAGCTGTTTTTT
TRBV10-2	14	NA	NA	TRBJ2-4	CAISESRGWDTQYF	TGCGCCATCAGTGAGTCAAGGGGATGGGACACCCAGTACTTC
TRBV7-9	16	TRBD2	NA	TRBJ2-4	CASSFNPSSGSNIQYF	TGTGCCAGCAGCTTCAACCCCTCTAGCGGGAGTAACATTCAGTACTTC
TRBV6-6	16	NA	NA	TRBJ2-5	CTSSPQGRAARETQYF	TGTACCAGCAGTCCTCAGGGCCGGGCCGCCCGAGAGACCCAGTACTTC
TRBV7-9	19	TRBD2	NA	TRBJ2-1	CASSPRRALTSGRGNEQLF	TGTGCCAGCAGCCCGCGACGCGCACTTACTAGCGGGAGAGGAAATGAGCAGCTCTTC
TRBV6-6	12	NA	many	TRBJ1-2	CASTPYEEGYTF	TGTGCCAGCACCCCGTACGAGGAAGGCTACACCTTC
TRBV6-2/TRBV6-3	15	NA	many	TRBJ2-1	CASWGYSSHYNEQFF	TGTGCCAGTTGGGGGTACTCATCGCACTACAATGAGCAGTTCTTC
TRBV4-1	11	NA	NA	TRBJ2-7	CASSQDYERYF	TGCGCCAGCAGCCAAGATTACGAGCGGTACTTC
TRBV10-3	14	TRBD1	NA	TRBJ1-4	CAIRGDRPYEKLFF	TGTGCCATCAGGGGGGACAGGCCTTATGAAAAACTGTTTTTT
TRBV11-2	14	NA	NA	TRBJ2-1	CASSLAGQYNEQFF	TGTGCCAGCAGCTTAGCGGGGCAGTACAATGAGCAGTTCTTC
TRBV28	15	TRBD1	few	TRBJ2-7	CASSPGGAASYEQYF	TGTGCCAGCAGTCCAGGGGGCGCCGCTTCCTACGAGCAGTACTTC
TRBV7-9	15	NA	NA	TRBJ1-1	CASSHLTGRDTEAFF	TGTGCCAGCAGCCACCTAACAGGGAGAGACACTGAAGCTTTCTTT
TRBV11-2	15	NA	once	TRBJ1-1	CASILEPGPNTEAFF	TGTGCCAGCATCCTGGAACCGGGGCCGAACACTGAAGCTTTCTTT
TRBV6-5	14	NA	NA	TRBJ1-1	CASSYDQVNTEAFF	TGTGCCAGCAGTTACGATCAGGTGAACACTGAAGCTTTCTTT
TRBV11-3	15	TRBD2	few	TRBJ2-1	CASGQTSGVYNEQLF	TGTGCCAGCGGCCAGACTAGCGGAGTTTACAATGAGCAGCTCTTC
TRBV29-1	15	TRBD1	many	TRBJ1-1	CSVKRDSVGNTEAFF	TGCAGCGTAAAAAGGGACAGTGTGGGGAACACTGAAGCTTTCTTT
TRBV11-2	15	TRBD1	once	TRBJ2-1	CTSSLEGAPDVEQFF	TGTACCAGCAGCTTAGAGGGGGCTCCGGATGTTGAGCAGTTCTTC
TRBV6-5	15	NA	many	TRBJ2-5	CASSYSIAGSETQYF	TGTGCCAGCAGTTACTCGATCGCCGGATCTGAGACCCAGTACTTC